This is a list of T cell receptor beta chains from one sample in a study of blood T cell repertoires in COVID-19. Profiled with immunoSEQ multiplex PCR; TCRdb holds only in-frame clones, not every one. The sample lists about 80,000 clones, 60% to 85% occurring once. The sample taken for sequencing was peripheral blood. These receptors all stem from a human donor in a cohort sampled during active COVID-19. The CDR3 runs from the conserved cysteine through the conserved F or W. Each record gives: clone size, V gene, J gene, D gene, CDR3 protein, CDR3 DNA. The D gene is left open where the match is weak. Only some rows state a clone size, as once, few, many or a class for expanded clones.

-	TRBV4-3	TRBJ1-3	-	CASSQDRAGLTSGNTIYF	TGCGCCAGCAGCCAAGATCGGGCAGGGCTCACCTCTGGAAACACCATATATTTT
-	TRBV7-3	TRBJ2-1	TRBD2	CASSPSRRGVHNEQFF	TGTGCCAGCAGCCCTTCGCGGCGGGGGGTCCACAATGAGCAGTTCTTC
-	TRBV23-1	TRBJ2-7	TRBD1	CASSHWGSGQVSYEQYF	TGCGCCAGCAGTCATTGGGGGTCCGGACAGGTATCCTACGAGCAGTACTTC
-	TRBV9	TRBJ2-1	TRBD2	CASSGTSGPYNEQFF	TGTGCCAGCAGCGGAACTAGCGGGCCATACAATGAGCAGTTCTTC
-	TRBV12-3/TRBV12-4	TRBJ1-2	TRBD1	CASSLGQRHGYTF	TGTGCCAGCAGTCTGGGACAGAGGCATGGCTACACCTTC
medium-sized	TRBV6-5	TRBJ1-1	TRBD1	CASRLQQGATEAFF	TGTGCCAGCCGTCTACAACAGGGGGCCACTGAAGCTTTCTTT
-	TRBV15	TRBJ2-1	TRBD1	CATSRDPGTGGTEQFF	TGTGCCACCAGCAGAGATCCCGGGACAGGGGGGACTGAGCAGTTCTTC
-	TRBV7-3	TRBJ2-2	TRBD1	CASSLGGQGNTGELFF	TGTGCCAGCAGCTTAGGAGGACAGGGGAACACCGGGGAGCTGTTTTTT
-	TRBV7-2	TRBJ2-3	-	CASSKMGPRTDTQYF	TGTGCCAGCAGTAAAATGGGGCCTCGCACAGATACGCAGTATTTT
-	TRBV29-1	TRBJ2-3	-	CSVDGGRSTDTQYF	TGCAGCGTTGACGGGGGGCGAAGCACAGATACGCAGTATTTT
-	TRBV9	TRBJ1-2	TRBD1	CASSAMTGRSSAGYTF	TGTGCCAGCAGCGCTATGACAGGGAGGTCTTCCGCTGGCTACACCTTC
-	TRBV6-4	TRBJ2-3	TRBD2	CTSSATSGAEDTQYF	TGTACCAGCAGCGCCACTAGCGGGGCTGAAGATACGCAGTATTTT
once	TRBV19	TRBJ2-5	TRBD2	CASSISAGEGPFGAQYF	TGTGCCAGTAGTATCAGCGCGGGAGAGGGGCCCTTCGGGGCCCAGTACTTC
-	TRBV6-6	TRBJ2-1	TRBD1	CASSWTGEQFF	TGTGCCAGCAGTTGGACAGGTGAGCAGTTCTTC
-	TRBV27	TRBJ1-6	-	CASSFFSSSPLHF	TGTGCCAGCAGTTTTTTCTCTTCCTCACCCCTCCACTTT
-	TRBV15	TRBJ1-1	-	CATSLWTGTEAFF	TGTGCCACCAGCCTATGGACTGGCACTGAAGCTTTCTTT
once	TRBV5-6	TRBJ2-7	-	CASSFPDSSYEQYF	TGTGCCAGCAGCTTCCCGGACTCCTCCTACGAGCAGTACTTC
-	TRBV4-1	TRBJ2-2	TRBD1	CASSHLPGGDTGELFF	TGCGCCAGCAGCCATTTACCAGGGGGCGACACCGGGGAGCTGTTTTTT
-	TRBV2	TRBJ1-1	-	CASSFTGSGNTEAFF	TGTGCCAGCAGTTTCACAGGGTCTGGGAACACTGAAGCTTTCTTT
few	TRBV19	TRBJ2-1	-	CASSWGGSYNEQFF	TGTGCCAGTAGTTGGGGCGGCTCCTACAATGAGCAGTTCTTC
-	TRBV5-5	TRBJ1-2	-	CASRSAGEGYGYTF	TGTGCCAGCAGGAGCGCAGGGGAGGGCTATGGCTACACCTTC
-	TRBV28	TRBJ2-5	-	CASRSGTDQETQYF	TGTGCCAGCAGATCCGGGACTGATCAAGAGACCCAGTACTTC
few	TRBV7-2	TRBJ2-3	TRBD2	CASSLDGLASADTQYF	TGTGCCAGCAGCTTAGATGGACTAGCGTCGGCAGATACGCAGTATTTT
-	TRBV9	TRBJ1-1	-	CASSVRTDMNTEAFF	TGTGCCAGCAGCGTGAGGACAGATATGAACACTGAAGCTTTCTTT
once	TRBV7-8	TRBJ1-4	TRBD1	CASSPFGTGNEKLFF	TGTGCCAGCAGCCCGTTCGGGACAGGGAATGAAAAACTGTTTTTT
-	TRBV27	TRBJ2-2	-	CASSFWGAGELFF	TGTGCCAGCAGTTTTTGGGGGGCCGGGGAGCTGTTTTTT
few	TRBV6-5	TRBJ2-7	TRBD1	CASSYRGTGSPYEQYF	TGTGCCAGCAGTTACCGAGGGACAGGGTCCCCCTACGAGCAGTACTTC
-	TRBV7-2	TRBJ1-2	TRBD1	CASSADRGDYGYTF	TGTGCCAGCAGCGCGGACAGGGGAGACTATGGCTACACCTTC
many	TRBV5-1	TRBJ2-3	-	CASSFLGGTGSTDTQYF	TGCGCCAGCAGCTTCCTCGGAGGGACGGGAAGCACAGATACGCAGTATTTT
-	TRBV9	TRBJ1-1	TRBD1	CASSVDQGAEAFF	TGTGCCAGCAGCGTAGACCAGGGGGCTGAAGCTTTCTTT
few	TRBV5-1	TRBJ2-3	-	CASRVALAGDTQYF	TGCGCCAGCAGGGTTGCGCTAGCCGGAGATACGCAGTATTTT
-	TRBV5-1	TRBJ2-5	TRBD2	CASSSGTTQETQYF	TGCGCCAGCAGCTCCGGGACTACCCAAGAGACCCAGTACTTC
few	TRBV2	TRBJ1-2	-	CASTEGQLSNYGYTF	TGTGCCAGCACGGAGGGGCAGCTTTCTAACTATGGCTACACCTTC
-	TRBV7-2	TRBJ1-6	-	CASSLFSGSSYNSPLHF	TGTGCCAGCAGCTTATTTTCTGGGAGCTCCTATAATTCACCCCTCCACTTT
-	TRBV28	TRBJ1-2	-	CASSLRAGGTNYGYTF	TGTGCCAGCAGTTTAAGGGCGGGGGGCACTAACTATGGCTACACCTTC
-	TRBV6-4	TRBJ2-1	TRBD1	CAAGPGQATNNEQFF	TGTGCAGCAGGACCTGGACAGGCAACGAACAATGAGCAGTTCTTC
-	TRBV3-1/TRBV3-2	TRBJ2-1	TRBD2	CASSQDGTSQAPEPYNEQFF	TGTGCCAGCAGCCAAGATGGGACTAGTCAGGCCCCGGAGCCCTACAATGAGCAGTTCTTC
once	TRBV9	TRBJ2-3	-	CASTPTAGTDTQYF	TGTGCCAGCACCCCCACAGCAGGCACAGATACGCAGTATTTT
-	TRBV5-1	TRBJ2-7	TRBD2	CASSYLAGMGEQYF	TGCGCCAGCAGCTATCTAGCGGGGATGGGCGAGCAGTACTTC
few	TRBV14	TRBJ1-2	TRBD1	CASSPTGGADYGYTF	TGTGCCAGCAGCCCGACAGGGGGCGCGGACTATGGCTACACCTTC
-	TRBV4-1	TRBJ2-1	TRBD2	CASSQAGGRLFF	TGCGCCAGCAGCCAAGCGGGCGGGAGGCTGTTCTTC
once	TRBV5-1	TRBJ1-2	TRBD1	CASSPGTGAYGYTF	TGCGCCAGCAGCCCCGGGACAGGGGCTTATGGCTACACCTTC
-	TRBV6-5	TRBJ2-3	TRBD2	CASSPFRGEIDTQYF	TGTGCCAGCAGCCCCTTCCGGGGGGAAATAGATACGCAGTATTTT
-	TRBV27	TRBJ1-1	TRBD1	CASSPETGFWTEAFF	TGTGCCAGCAGTCCCGAGACAGGGTTTTGGACTGAAGCTTTCTTT
-	TRBV5-6	TRBJ2-3	TRBD2	CASSLTSGGTDTQYF	TGTGCCAGCAGCTTAACTAGCGGGGGGACAGATACGCAGTATTTT
-	TRBV27	TRBJ1-2	-	CASSLGQYYGYTF	TGTGCCAGCAGTTTAGGGCAGTACTATGGCTACACCTTC
-	TRBV27	TRBJ1-6	TRBD1	CASSLTGTASPKDNSPLHF	TGTGCCAGCAGTCTAACCGGGACAGCCAGCCCAAAGGATAATTCACCCCTCCACTTT
-	TRBV29-1	TRBJ2-1	TRBD2	CSVDEASGSQPAYNEQFF	TGCAGCGTTGACGAAGCTAGCGGGAGTCAACCGGCCTACAATGAGCAGTTCTTC
-	TRBV6-5	TRBJ2-3	-	CASALAGSTDTQYF	TGTGCCAGCGCCCTTGCAGGTAGCACAGATACGCAGTATTTT
-	TRBV5-6	TRBJ1-5	TRBD1	CASSVGKGANGLRNQPQHF	TGTGCCAGCAGCGTTGGGAAGGGGGCAAATGGTCTCAGGAATCAGCCCCAGCATTTT
-	TRBV25-1	TRBJ2-1	TRBD2	CARGTSGRSSEQFF	TGTGCCAGGGGGACTAGCGGGAGGTCAAGTGAGCAGTTCTTC
few	TRBV6-6	TRBJ2-7	-	CASRGGSIYEQYF	TGTGCCTCTCGCGGGGGCAGTATCTACGAGCAGTACTTC
-	TRBV14	TRBJ2-1	-	CASSPRTDYNEQFF	TGTGCCAGCAGCCCTCGGACAGATTACAATGAGCAGTTCTTC
-	TRBV19	TRBJ2-5	TRBD2	CASSIAGLAGGPRETQYF	TGTGCCAGTAGTATCGCGGGACTAGCGGGAGGCCCGCGGGAGACCCAGTACTTC
-	TRBV7-2	TRBJ2-1	TRBD2	CASSLLAGAGGPNEQFF	TGTGCCAGCAGCTTATTAGCGGGAGCCGGGGGCCCCAATGAGCAGTTCTTC